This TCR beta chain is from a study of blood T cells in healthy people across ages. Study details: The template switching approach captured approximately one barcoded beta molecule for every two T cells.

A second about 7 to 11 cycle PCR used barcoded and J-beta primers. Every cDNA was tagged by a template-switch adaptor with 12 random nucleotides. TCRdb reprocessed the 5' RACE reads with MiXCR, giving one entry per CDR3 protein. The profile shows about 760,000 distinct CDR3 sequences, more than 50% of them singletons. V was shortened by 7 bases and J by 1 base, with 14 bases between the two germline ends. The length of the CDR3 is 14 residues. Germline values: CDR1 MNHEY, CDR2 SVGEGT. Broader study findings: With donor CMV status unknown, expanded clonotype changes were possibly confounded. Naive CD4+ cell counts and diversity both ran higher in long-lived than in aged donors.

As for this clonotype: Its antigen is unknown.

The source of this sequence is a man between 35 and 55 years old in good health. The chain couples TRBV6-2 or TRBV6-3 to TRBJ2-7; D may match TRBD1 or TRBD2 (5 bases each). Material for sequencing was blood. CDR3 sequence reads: CASTKPGASYEQYF. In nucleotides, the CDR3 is TGTGCCAGCACTAAGCCCGGGGCGTCCTACGAGCAGTACTTC.